These 10 T cell receptor beta chains were all obtained from the same sample, sequenced in a study of T cell clonality in common variable immunodeficiency. Profiled with immunoSEQ multiplex PCR; TCRdb holds only in-frame clones, not every one. The sample counts about 43,000 clones, none seen once; the ten largest own approximately 2.2%. The sequencing sample was made of peripheral blood mononuclear cells. The receptors were sampled from a person aged 18-70 years in good health.

This clone was seen many times. The CDR3 end lies 3 residues beyond the end of the read and is filled in from the germline J gene. The chain recombines TRBV28 with TRBJ2-7; 9 nucleotides match TRBD1. The V gene's germline CDR1 is MDHEN and CDR2 SYDVKM. Trimming removed 5 bases from V and 4 bases from J; junction bases left unmatched: 6. The CDR3 length is 14 residues. The sequenced part of the CDR3 DNA is TGTGCCAGCAGTCGAGGACAGGGGAGATACGAG. This encodes CASSRGQGRYE. The entire CDR3 protein reads CASSRGQGRYEQYF.

This clone came up many times. The read halts 3 residues ahead of the CDR3 end, with the missing end drawn from the germline J gene. The chain carries TRBV5-1 and TRBJ1-2; the match to TRBD1 covers 7 bases. CDR1 and CDR2 from the germline V gene are SGHRS and YFSETQ. CDR3 length: 15 residues. The CDR3 loop reads CASSLGSGGQAGYTF. The sequenced part of the CDR3 DNA is TGCGCCAGCAGCTTGGGTTCAGGGGGGCAAGCCGGC. Filled out from reference TRBV5-1 and TRBJ1-2, the complete variable domain reads KAGVTQTPRYLIKTRGQQVTLSCSPISGHRSVSWYQQTPGQGLQFLFEYFSETQRNKGNFPGRFSGRQFSNSRSEMNVSTLELGDSALYLCASSLGSGGQAGYTFGSGTRLTVV.

This clone was counted ten times or more. The read ends 3 residues shy of where the CDR3 ends; the end is completed using the germline J gene. This chain joins TRBV23-1 and TRBJ2-1; weak D call: TRBD2 (6 bases). TRBV23-1 is an ORF, with its function uncertain. Trimming removed 4 bases from V and 4 bases from J, with 14 bases in between. The CDR3 is 15 residues long. CDR3 amino acids: CASSLIGLLYNEQFF. The part of the CDR3 DNA that was read is TGCGCCAGCAGTCTCATCGGACTACTATACAATGAG.

This clone was observed many times. Coverage ceases 3 residues before the CDR3 finishes, and the germline J gene fills in the end. This chain joins TRBV20-1 and TRBJ2-5, with a weak D call TRBD1 (5 bases). The germline V and J ends were trimmed by 5 bases and 3 bases, with 10 bases remaining between them. The CDR3 spans 12 residues. Looked up from germline, CDR1 is DFQATT and CDR2 is SNEGSKA (reference sequence). Partial CDR3 DNA: TGCAGTGCTGTCAGGGTAGAAGAGACC. Amino acids: CSAVRVEET. The entire CDR3 is CSAVRVEETQYF.

This clone was found many times. The CDR3 is cut off 3 residues early in the read; its end comes from the germline J gene. V usage is TRBV30 and J usage is TRBJ1-2, with D possibly TRBD1 on 6 matching bases. Looked up from germline, CDR1 is GTSNPN and CDR2 is SVGIG (reference sequence). This CDR3 has 15 residues. CDR3: CAWSPRPGHPPGYTF. The sequenced CDR3 bases are TGTGCCTGGAGTCCCCGGCCGGGACATCCCCCAGGC.

This clone was detected only a few times. The CDR3 DNA, read in part, is TGTGCCATCCCGGGACAGGGGGAGGGAGTAGCGGACAATGAC. This codes for CAIPGQGEGVADND. The full-length CDR3 reads as CAIPGQGEGVADNDYTF. This chain uses TRBV19 with TRBJ1-2; 11 nucleotides match TRBD1. The CDR3 goes on 3 residues after the read ends, and that part is filled in from the germline J gene. The CDR3 is made up of 17 amino acids. Per the germline V gene, CDR1 is LNHDA and CDR2 is SQIVND (reference sequence). Based on the CDR3 plus reference TRBV19 and TRBJ1-2, the full variable domain is DGGITQSPKYLFRKEGQNVTLSCEQNLNHDAMYWYRQDPGQGLRLIYYSQIVNDFQKGDIAEGYSVSREKKESFPLTVTSAQKNPTAFYLCAIPGQGEGVADNDYTFGSGTRLTVV.

This clone occurred many times. The CDR3 here is CATSRVRASGANVLTF. The DNA read from the CDR3 is TGTGCCACCAGCAGAGTGAGAGCCTCTGGGGCCAACGTC. The rearrangement links TRBV15 to TRBJ2-6; D not resolved. Read data end 3 residues before the CDR3 end; the end is taken from the germline J gene. The CDR3 extends over 16 amino acids. V lost 1 base to trimming and J lost 0 bases, with 7 bases between them. Germline CDR1 reads LNHNV; CDR2 reads YYDKDF (reference sequence).

The table lists this clone with many counts. The sequence runs out 3 residues before the end of the CDR3; the remainder is reconstructed from the germline J gene. V gene TRBV20-1 combines with J gene TRBJ2-3; D gene uncertain. CDR1 and CDR2 from the germline V gene are DFQATT and SNEGSKA (reference sequence). CDR3 length equals 16 residues. V lost 0 bases and J lost 0, with 13 bases in between. The CDR3 here is CSARDLYGGSTDTQYF. The sequenced part of the CDR3 DNA is TGCAGTGCTAGAGATCTGTACGGCGGTAGCACAGATACG.

Remarks on this clone: The CDR3 goes on 3 residues after the read ends, and that part is filled in from the germline J gene. The V gene is TRBV19, the J gene TRBJ2-7, with 7 bases matching TRBD2. CDR3 size: 17 residues. Germline V gene lookup returns CDR1 LNHDA and CDR2 SQIVND (reference sequence). The V segment lost 1 base and the J segment 5 bases; nucleotides outside the gene matches: 14. CDR3 sequence reads: CASSIVFGGRGANEQYF. CDR3 bases read: TGTGCCAGTAGTATAGTTTTTGGGGGGAGGGGCGCGAACGAG.

The table lists this clone with many counts. The read terminates 3 residues ahead of where the CDR3 ends, so the germline J gene completes it. The chain carries TRBV6-2 or TRBV6-3 and TRBJ1-5, with a tentative D call TRBD1 (6 bases). CDR1 MNHEY and CDR2 SVGEGT come from the germline V gene. The V end lost 7 bases, the J end lost 5 bases, and 15 bases lay between the germline ends. The CDR3 runs 14 residues. The CDR3 protein is CASTSQGLDQPQHF. The sequenced CDR3 bases are TGTGCCAGCACTTCACAGGGATTGGATCAGCCC.